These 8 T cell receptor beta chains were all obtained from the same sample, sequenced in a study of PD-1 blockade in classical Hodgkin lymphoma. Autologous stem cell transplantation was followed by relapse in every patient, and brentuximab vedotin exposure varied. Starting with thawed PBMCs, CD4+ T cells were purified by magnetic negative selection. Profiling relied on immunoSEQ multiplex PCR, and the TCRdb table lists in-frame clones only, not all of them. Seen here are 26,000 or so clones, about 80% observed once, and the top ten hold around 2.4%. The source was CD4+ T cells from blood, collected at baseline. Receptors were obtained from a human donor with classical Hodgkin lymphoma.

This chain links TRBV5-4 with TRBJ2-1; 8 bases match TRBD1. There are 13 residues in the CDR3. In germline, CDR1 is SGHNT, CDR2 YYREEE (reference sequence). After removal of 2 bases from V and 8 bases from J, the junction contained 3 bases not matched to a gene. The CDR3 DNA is TGTGCCAGCAGCTTACAGGGGGTCTATGAGCAGTTCTTC. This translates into CASSLQGVYEQFF.

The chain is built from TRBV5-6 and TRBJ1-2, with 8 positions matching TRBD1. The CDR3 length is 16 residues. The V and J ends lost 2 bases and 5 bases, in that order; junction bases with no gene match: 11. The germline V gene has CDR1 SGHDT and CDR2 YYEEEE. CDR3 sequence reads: CASSFNRQGLGYGYTF. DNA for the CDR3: TGTGCCAGCAGCTTTAACCGACAGGGGCTTGGGTATGGCTACACCTTC.

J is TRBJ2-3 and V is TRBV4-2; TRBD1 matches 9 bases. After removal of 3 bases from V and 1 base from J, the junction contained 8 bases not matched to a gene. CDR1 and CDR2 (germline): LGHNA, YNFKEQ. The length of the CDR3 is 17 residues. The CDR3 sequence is CASSHGTGSVRTDTQYF. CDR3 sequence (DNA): TGTGCCAGCAGCCACGGGACAGGGAGTGTTCGCACAGATACGCAGTATTTT.

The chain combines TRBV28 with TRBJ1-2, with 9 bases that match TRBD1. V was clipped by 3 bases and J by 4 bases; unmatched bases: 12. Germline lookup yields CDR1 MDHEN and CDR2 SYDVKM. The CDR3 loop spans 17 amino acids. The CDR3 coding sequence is TGTGCCAGCAGTTTCGGGACAGGGTTAATATACAGCTATGGCTACACCTTC. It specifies CASSFGTGLIYSYGYTF.

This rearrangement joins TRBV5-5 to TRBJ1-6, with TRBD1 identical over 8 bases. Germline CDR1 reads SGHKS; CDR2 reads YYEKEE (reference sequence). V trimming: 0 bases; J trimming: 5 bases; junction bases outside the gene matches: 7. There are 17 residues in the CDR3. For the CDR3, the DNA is TGTGCCAGCAGCTTGGGAGACAGGGGTGAGAATAATTCACCCCTCCACTTT. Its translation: CASSLGDRGENNSPLHF.

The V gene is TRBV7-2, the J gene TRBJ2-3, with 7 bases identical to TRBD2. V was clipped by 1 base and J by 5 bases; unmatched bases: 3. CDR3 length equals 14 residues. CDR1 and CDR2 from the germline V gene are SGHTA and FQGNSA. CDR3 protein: CASSLGGGGDTQYF. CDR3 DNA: TGTGCCAGCAGCTTAGGCGGGGGAGGAGATACGCAGTATTTT.

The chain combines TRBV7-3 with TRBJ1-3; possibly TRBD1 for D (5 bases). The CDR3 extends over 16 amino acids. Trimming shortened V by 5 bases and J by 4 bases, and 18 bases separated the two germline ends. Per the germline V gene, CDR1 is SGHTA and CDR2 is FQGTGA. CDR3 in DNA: TGTGCCAGCAGCCCCATGCCCGCGGGGCCCGGAAACACCATATATTTT. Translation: CASSPMPAGPGNTIYF.

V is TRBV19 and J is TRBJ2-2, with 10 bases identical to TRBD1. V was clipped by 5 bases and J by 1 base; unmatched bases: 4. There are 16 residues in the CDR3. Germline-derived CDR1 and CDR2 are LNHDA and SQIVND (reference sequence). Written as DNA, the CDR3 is TGTGCCAGTAGTGTCGACAGGGGGCGGAACACCGGGGAGCTGTTTTTT. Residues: CASSVDRGRNTGELFF.